This T cell receptor (beta chain) was observed in a study of shared clonotypes between healthy human individuals. The length of the CDR3 is 17 residues. Trimming removed 2 bases from V and 4 bases from J; junction bases left unmatched: 9. The method was immunoSEQ multiplex PCR; TCRdb's version includes in-frame clones alone and lacks a portion of them. The sample consists of 2.3 million or so clones, roughly 93% of them appearing once. This receptor was taken from a man aged 18-30 years in good health. Some clones in this sample may be carry-over from other donors' samples. The genes are TRBV5-3 and TRBJ2-3; 11 bases are shared with TRBD2. TRBV5-3 is an open reading frame, and its role is uncertain. Sequenced sample: naive CD4+ T cells from PBMCs. The sample's subset: CD45RA+ positively selected. CDR3 sequence (DNA): TGTGCCAGAAGCTTTATTAGACTAGCGGGACATCCAGATACGCAGTATTTT. Amino acids: CARSFIRLAGHPDTQYF.